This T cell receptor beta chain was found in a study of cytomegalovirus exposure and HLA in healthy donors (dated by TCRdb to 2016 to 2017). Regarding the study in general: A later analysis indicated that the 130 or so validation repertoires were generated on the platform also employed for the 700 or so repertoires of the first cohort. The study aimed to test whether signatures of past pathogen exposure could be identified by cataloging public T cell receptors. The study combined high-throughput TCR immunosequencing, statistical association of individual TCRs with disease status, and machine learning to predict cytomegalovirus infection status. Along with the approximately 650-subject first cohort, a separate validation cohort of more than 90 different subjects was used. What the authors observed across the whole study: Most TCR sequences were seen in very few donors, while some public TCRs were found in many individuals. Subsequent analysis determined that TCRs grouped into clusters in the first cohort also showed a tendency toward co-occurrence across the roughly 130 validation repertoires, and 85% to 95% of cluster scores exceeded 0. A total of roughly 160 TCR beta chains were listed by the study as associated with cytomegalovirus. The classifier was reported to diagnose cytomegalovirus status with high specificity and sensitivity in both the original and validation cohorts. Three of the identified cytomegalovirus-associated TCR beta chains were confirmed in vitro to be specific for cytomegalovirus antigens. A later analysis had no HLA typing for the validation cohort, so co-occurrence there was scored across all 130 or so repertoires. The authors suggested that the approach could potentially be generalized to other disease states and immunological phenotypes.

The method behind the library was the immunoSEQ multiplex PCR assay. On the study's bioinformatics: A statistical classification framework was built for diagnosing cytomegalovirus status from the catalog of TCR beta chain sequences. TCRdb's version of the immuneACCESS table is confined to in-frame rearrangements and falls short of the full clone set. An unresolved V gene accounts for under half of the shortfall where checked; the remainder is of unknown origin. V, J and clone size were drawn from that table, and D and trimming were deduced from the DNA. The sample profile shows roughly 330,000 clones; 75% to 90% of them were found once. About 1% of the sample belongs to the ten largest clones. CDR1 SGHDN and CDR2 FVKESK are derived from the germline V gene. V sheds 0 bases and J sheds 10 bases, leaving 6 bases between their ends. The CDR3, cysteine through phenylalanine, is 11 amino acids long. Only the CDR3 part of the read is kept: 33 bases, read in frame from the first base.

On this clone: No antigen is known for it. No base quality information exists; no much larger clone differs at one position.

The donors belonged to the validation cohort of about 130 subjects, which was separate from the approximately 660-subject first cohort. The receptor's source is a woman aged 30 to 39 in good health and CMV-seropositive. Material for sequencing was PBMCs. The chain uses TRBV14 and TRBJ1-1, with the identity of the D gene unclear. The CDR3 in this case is CASSQDNTAFF. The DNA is TGTGCCAGCAGCCAAGATAATACAGCTTTCTTT.